This TCR beta chain was identified in a study of cytomegalovirus exposure and HLA in healthy donors. CDR1 SGDLS and CDR2 YYNGEE come from the germline V gene. The CDR3 has 12 residues. The germline V and J ends were trimmed by 3 bases and 4 bases, with 6 bases remaining between them. 60 Vbeta and 13 Jbeta primers were used in PCR. Some clones are missing from TCRdb's copy, which holds only in-frame ones; the method was immunoSEQ multiplex PCR. This sample's table reports about 130,000 clones. Material for sequencing was PBMCs. The chain couples TRBV9 to TRBJ2-3; weak D call: TRBD2 (6 bases). The sequence came from a man between 25 and 39 years old in good health and CMV-seronegative. The CDR3 reads CASSGLADTQYF. The CDR3 coding sequence is TGTGCCAGCAGCGGACTAGCAGATACGCAGTATTTT.